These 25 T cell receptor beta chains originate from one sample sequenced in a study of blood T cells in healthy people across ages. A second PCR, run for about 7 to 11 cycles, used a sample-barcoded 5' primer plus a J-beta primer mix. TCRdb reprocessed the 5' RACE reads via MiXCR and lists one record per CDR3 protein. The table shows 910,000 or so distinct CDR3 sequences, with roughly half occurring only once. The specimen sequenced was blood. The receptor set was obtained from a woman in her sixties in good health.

CDR3 nucleotide sequence: TGCAGCGTTGTCCACGGAAACAGTCAGCCCCAGCATTTT. Residues: CSVVHGNSQPQHF. The gene calls are TRBV29-1 and TRBJ1-5, with D unclear. This CDR3 has 13 amino acids. In germline, CDR1 is SQVTM, CDR2 ANQGSEA. V lost 4 bases to trimming and J lost 6 bases, with 13 bases between them.

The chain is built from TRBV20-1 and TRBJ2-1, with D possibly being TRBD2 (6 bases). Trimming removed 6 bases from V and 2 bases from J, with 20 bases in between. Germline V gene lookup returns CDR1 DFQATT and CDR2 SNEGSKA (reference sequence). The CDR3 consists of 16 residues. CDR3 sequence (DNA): TGCAGTGCCCCAGACCCTAACGGGGGTACCTACAATGAGCAGTTCTTC. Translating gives CSAPDPNGGTYNEQFF.

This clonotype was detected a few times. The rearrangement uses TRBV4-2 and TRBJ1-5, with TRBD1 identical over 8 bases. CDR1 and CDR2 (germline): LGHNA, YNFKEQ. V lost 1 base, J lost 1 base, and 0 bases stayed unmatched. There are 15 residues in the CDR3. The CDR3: CASSQGDRSNQPQHF. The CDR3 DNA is TGTGCCAGCAGCCAAGGGGACAGGAGCAATCAGCCCCAGCATTTT.

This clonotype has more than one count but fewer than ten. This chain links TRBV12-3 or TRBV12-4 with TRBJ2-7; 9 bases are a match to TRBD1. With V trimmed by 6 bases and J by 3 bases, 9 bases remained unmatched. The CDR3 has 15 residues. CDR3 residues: CASRGSGTGLYEQYF. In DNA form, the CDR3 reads TGTGCCAGCAGGGGTTCCGGGACAGGGCTCTACGAGCAGTACTTC.

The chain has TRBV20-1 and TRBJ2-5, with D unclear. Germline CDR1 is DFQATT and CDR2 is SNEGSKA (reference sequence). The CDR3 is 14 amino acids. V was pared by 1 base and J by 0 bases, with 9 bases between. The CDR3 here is CSARARAYQETQYF. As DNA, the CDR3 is TGCAGTGCTAGAGCAAGAGCGTACCAAGAGACCCAGTACTTC.

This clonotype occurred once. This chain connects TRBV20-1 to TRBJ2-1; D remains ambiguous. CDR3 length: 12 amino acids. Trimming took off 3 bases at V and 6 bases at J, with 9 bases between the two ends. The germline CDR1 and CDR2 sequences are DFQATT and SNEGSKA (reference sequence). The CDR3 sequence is CSARALFNEQFF. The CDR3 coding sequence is TGCAGTGCTAGGGCGTTGTTCAATGAGCAGTTCTTC.

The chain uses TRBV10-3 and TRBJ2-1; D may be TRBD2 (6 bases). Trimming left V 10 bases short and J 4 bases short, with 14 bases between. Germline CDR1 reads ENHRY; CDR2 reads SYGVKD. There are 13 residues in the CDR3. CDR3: CASGTDEYNEQFF. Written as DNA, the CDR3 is TGTGCCAGCGGGACGGACGAGTACAATGAGCAGTTCTTC.

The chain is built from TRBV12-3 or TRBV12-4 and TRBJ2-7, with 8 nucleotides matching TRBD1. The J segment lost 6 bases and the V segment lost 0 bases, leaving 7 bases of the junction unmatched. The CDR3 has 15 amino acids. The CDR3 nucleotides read TGTGCCAGCAGTTTAGCCGGACAGGGTTTTAGCGAGCAGTACTTC. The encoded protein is CASSLAGQGFSEQYF.

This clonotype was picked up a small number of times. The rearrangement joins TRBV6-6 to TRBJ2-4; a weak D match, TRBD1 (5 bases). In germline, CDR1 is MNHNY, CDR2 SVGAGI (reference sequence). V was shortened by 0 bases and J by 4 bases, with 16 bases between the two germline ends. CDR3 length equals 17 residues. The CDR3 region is CASSYSTAQTLKNIQYF. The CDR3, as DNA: TGTGCCAGCAGTTACTCGACAGCCCAAACTTTAAAAAACATTCAGTACTTC.

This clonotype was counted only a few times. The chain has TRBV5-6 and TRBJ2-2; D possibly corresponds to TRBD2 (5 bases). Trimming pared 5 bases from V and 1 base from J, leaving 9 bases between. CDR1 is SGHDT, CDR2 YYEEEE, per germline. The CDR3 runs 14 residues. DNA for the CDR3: TGTGCCAGCAGGCCTCGGGGGAACACCGGGGAGCTGTTTTTT. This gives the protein CASRPRGNTGELFF.

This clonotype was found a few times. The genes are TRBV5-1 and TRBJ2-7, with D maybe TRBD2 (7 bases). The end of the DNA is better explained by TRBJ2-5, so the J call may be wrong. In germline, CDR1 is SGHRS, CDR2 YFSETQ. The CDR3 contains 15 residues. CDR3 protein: CASSVGSGGDKTQYF. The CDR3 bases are TGCGCCAGCAGCGTAGGGTCGGGGGGCGACAAGACCCAGTACTTC.

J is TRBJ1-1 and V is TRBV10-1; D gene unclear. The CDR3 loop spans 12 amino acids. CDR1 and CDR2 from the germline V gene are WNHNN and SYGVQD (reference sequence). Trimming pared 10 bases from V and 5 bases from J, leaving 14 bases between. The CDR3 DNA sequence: TGCGCCAACGGACTGGAATTGACTGAAGCTTTCTTT. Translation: CANGLELTEAFF.

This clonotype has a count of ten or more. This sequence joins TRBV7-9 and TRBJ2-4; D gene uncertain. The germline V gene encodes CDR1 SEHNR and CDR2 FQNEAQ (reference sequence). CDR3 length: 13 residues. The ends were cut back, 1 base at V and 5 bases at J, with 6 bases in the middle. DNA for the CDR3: TGTGCCAGCAGCTTAGGGCTTGAAAACATTCAGTACTTC. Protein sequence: CASSLGLENIQYF.

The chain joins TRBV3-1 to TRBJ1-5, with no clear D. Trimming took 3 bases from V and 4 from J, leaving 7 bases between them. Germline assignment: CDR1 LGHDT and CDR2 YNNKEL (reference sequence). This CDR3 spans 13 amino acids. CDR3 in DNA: TGTGCCAGCAGCCATACCAGTAATCAGCCCCAGCATTTT. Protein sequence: CASSHTSNQPQHF.

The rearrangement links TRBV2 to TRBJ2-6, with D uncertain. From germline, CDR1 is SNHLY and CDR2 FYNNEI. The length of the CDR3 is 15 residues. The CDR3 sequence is CATTTDAGGANVLTF. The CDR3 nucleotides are TGTGCGACAACGACGGATGCTGGAGGGGCCAACGTCCTGACTTTC. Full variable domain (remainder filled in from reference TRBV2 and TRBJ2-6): EPEVTQTPSHQVTQMGQEVILRCVPISNHLYFYWYRQILGQKVEFLVSFYNNEISEKSEIFDDQFSVERPDGSNFTLKIRSTKLEDSAMYFCATTTDAGGANVLTFGAGSRLTVL.

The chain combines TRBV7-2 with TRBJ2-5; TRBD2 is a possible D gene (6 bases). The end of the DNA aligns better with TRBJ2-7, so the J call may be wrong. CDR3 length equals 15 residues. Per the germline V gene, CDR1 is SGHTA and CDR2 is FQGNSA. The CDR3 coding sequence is TGTGCCAGCAGCCCCCGTCGTGCGGGACCCCACGAGCAGTACTTC. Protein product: CASSPRRAGPHEQYF.

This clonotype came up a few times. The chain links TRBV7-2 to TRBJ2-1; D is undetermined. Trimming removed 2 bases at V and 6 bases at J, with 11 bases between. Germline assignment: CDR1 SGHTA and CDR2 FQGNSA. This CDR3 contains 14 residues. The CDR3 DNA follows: TGTGCCAGCAGCTTACTCCTGGGGATCAATGAGCAGTTCTTC. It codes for CASSLLLGINEQFF.

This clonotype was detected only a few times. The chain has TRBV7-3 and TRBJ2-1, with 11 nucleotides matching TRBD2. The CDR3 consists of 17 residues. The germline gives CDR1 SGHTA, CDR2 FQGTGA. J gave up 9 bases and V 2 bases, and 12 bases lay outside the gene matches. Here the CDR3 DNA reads TGTGCCAGCAGCTTAGGAGGGGGGGGGACTAGCGGAGGTGAGCAGTTCTTC. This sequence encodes CASSLGGGGTSGGEQFF.

Here the CDR3 DNA reads TGTGCCAGCAAGCAGGGTGACTATGGCTACACCTTC. Translation gives CASKQGDYGYTF. This chain links TRBV6-5 with TRBJ1-2; tentatively, D is TRBD1 (5 bases). The germline V gene has CDR1 MNHEY and CDR2 SVGAGI. Trimming stripped 7 bases from V and 3 bases from J, with 9 bases between. This CDR3 is 12 amino acids long.

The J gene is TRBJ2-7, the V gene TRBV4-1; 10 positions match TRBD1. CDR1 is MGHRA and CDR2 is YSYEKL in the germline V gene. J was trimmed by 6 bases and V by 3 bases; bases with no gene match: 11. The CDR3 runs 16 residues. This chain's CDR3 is CASSHDRTGGVGEQYF. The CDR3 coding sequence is TGCGCCAGCAGCCACGACAGGACAGGGGGGGTTGGCGAGCAGTACTTC.

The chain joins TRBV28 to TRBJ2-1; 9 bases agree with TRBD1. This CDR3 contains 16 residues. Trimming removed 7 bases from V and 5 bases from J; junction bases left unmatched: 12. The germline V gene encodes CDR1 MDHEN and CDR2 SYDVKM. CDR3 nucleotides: TGTGCCAGCAATTCGCCGACCGGGACAGGGAACAATGAGCAGTTCTTC. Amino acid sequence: CASNSPTGTGNNEQFF.

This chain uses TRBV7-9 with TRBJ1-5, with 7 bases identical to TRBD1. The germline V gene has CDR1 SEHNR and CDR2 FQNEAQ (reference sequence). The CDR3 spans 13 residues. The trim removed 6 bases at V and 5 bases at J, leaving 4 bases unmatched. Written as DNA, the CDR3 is TGTGCCAGCAGTACCCAGGGGGATCAGCCCCAGCATTTT. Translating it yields CASSTQGDQPQHF. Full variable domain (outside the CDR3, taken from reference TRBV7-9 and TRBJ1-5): DTGVSQNPRHKITKRGQNVTFRCDPISEHNRLYWYRQTLGQGPEFLTYFQNEAQLEKSRLLSDRFSAERPKGSFSTLEIQRTEQGDSAMYLCASSTQGDQPQHFGDGTRLSIL.

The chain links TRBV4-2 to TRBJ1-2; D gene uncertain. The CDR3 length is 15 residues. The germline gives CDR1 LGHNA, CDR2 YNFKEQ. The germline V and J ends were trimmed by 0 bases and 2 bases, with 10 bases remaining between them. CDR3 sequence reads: CASSQDITLNYGYTF. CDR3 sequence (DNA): TGTGCCAGCAGCCAAGATATAACACTCAACTATGGCTACACCTTC.

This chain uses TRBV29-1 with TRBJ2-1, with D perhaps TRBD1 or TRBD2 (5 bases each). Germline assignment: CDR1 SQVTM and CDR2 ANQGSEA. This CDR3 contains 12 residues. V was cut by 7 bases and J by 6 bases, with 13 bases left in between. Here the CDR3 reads CSGDPLANEQFF. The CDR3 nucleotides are TGCAGCGGGGACCCCCTAGCCAATGAGCAGTTCTTC.

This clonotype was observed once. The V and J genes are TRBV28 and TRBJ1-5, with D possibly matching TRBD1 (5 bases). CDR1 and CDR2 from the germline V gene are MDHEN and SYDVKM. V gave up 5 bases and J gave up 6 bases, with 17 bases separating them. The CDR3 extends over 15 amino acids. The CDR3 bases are TGTGCCAGCAGTCTAACGGGACGGCGGGGTCAGCCCCAGCATTTT. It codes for CASSLTGRRGQPQHF.